This T cell receptor (beta chain) was sequenced for a study of cytomegalovirus exposure and HLA in healthy donors. Amplification used 60 Vbeta primers and 13 Jbeta primers. The repertoire was sequenced with immunoSEQ multiplex PCR; TCRdb's copy has only in-frame clones and lacks some. The sample has over 150,000 clones; around four fifths are singletons. Details on this clone: The antigen is unknown.

Overall study findings and caveats: TCR beta chains numbering some 160 were designated cytomegalovirus-associated. Donors were assumed by presence/absence analyses to have roughly uniform sequencing depth. Immune exposure information comprised only CMV serostatus. A later analysis showed HLA-associated TCR beta chains outstripping equally common others in clonal expansion.

The TCR sequence derives from a male donor in good health and CMV-seropositive. The sample was PBMCs.

CDR3 sequence reads: CASSYDSGGPGETQYF. CDR3 coding DNA: TGTGCCAGCAGTTATGATAGCGGGGGGCCGGGAGAGACCCAGTACTTC. This chain links TRBV6-5 with TRBJ2-5, with TRBD2 identical over 10 bases. J was trimmed by 4 bases and V by 3 bases; bases with no gene match: 8. This CDR3 contains 16 residues. Per the germline V gene, CDR1 is MNHEY and CDR2 is SVGAGI.